This T cell receptor (beta chain) was captured by sequencing in a study of blood T cell repertoires in COVID-19. Clones were read by immunoSEQ multiplex PCR, and TCRdb kept only the in-frame ones, dropping some. The table has about 290,000 clones, 75% to 90% seen once. The CDR3 loop spans 14 amino acids. The junction had 10 bases not matched to a gene; V was cut back by 4 bases and J by 6 bases. Germline CDR1 SGHRS, CDR2 YFSETQ. This chain uses TRBV5-1 with TRBJ2-7; TRBD1 matches 7 bases. The receptor was isolated from a woman in her thirties or forties who had recovered from COVID-19. Sequences were obtained from peripheral blood. The DNA for the CDR3 is TGCGCCAGCAGCCCAACGGGACAGCTAACCGAGCAGTACTTC. Amino acids: CASSPTGQLTEQYF. Full variable domain (outside the CDR3, taken from reference TRBV5-1 and TRBJ2-7): KAGVTQTPRYLIKTRGQQVTLSCSPISGHRSVSWYQQTPGQGLQFLFEYFSETQRNKGNFPGRFSGRQFSNSRSEMNVSTLELGDSALYLCASSPTGQLTEQYFGPGTRLTVT.